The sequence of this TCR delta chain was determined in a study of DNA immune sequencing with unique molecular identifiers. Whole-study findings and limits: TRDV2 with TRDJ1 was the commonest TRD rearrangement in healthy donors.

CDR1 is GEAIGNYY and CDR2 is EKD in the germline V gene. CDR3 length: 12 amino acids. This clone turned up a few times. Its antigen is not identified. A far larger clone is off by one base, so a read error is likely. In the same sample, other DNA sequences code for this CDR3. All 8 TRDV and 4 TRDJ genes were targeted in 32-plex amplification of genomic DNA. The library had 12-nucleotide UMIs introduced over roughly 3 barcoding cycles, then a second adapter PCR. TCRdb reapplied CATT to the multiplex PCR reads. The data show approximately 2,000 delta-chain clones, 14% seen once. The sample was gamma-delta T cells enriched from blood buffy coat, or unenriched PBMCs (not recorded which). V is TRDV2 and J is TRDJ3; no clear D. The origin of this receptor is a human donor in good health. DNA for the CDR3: TGTGCCTGTGACACCGGCACCAGACAGATGTTTTTC. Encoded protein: CACDTGTRQMFF.